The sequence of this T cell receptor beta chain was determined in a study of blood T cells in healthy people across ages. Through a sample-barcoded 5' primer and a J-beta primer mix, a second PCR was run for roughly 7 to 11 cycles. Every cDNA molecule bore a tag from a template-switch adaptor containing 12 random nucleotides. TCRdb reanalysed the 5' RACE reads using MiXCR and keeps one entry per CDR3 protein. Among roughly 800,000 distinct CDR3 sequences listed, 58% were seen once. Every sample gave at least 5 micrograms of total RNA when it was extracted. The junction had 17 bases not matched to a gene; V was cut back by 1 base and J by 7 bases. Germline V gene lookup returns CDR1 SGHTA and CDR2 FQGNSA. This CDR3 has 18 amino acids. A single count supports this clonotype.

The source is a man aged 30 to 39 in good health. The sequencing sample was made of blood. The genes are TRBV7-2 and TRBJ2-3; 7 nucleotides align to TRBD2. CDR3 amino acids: CASSLVGRRGTLTHTQYF. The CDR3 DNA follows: TGTGCCAGCAGCTTAGTTGGGCGGCGGGGGACCCTCACGCATACGCAGTATTTT.